This entry concerns a single TCR beta chain. The CDR3 runs to 16 residues. Germline V gene sequence: CDR1 SGHDT, CDR2 YYEEEE. V was trimmed by 4 bases and J by 0 bases, leaving 16 bases between them. These data are taken from a study of cytomegalovirus exposure and HLA in healthy donors. The PCR used 60 Vbeta and 13 Jbeta primers. Method: immunoSEQ multiplex PCR; TCRdb's copy keeps in-frame clones and lacks some. The sample holds over 150,000 clones, roughly 80% seen once. Material for sequencing was PBMCs. This receptor was taken from a male donor in good health and CMV-seronegative. The chain recombines TRBV5-6 with TRBJ1-1; D is uncertain. The DNA for the CDR3 is TGTGCCAGCAGCCTGGGGAACAGACCTTTGAACACTGAAGCTTTCTTT. Translating gives CASSLGNRPLNTEAFF.